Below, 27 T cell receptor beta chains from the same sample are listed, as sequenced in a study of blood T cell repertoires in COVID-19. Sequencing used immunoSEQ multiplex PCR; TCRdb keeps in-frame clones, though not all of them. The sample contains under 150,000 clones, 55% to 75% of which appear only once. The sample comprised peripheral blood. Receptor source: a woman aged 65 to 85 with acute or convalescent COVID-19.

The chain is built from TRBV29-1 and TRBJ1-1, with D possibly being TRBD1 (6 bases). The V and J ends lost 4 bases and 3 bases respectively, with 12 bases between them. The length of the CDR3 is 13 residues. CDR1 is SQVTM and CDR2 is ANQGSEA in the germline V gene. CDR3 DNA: TGCAGCGTTGGGTTGGGGGCCTACACTGAAGCTTTCTTT. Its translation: CSVGLGAYTEAFF.

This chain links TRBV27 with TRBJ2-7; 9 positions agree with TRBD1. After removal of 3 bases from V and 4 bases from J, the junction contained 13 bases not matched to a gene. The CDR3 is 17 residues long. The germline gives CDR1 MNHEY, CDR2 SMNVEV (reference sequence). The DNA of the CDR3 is TGTGCCAGCAGTTTTGCCGGACAAGGGACAGGGAGTTACGAGCAGTACTTC. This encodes CASSFAGQGTGSYEQYF.

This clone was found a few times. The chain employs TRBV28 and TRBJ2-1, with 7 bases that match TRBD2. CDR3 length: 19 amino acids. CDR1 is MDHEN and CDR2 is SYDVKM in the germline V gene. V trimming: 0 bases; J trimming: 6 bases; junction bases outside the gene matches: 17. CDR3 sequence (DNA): TGTGCCAGCAGTTTATGGGATTTCGGGGCGGGAGAGACTTTCAATGAGCAGTTCTTC. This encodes CASSLWDFGAGETFNEQFF.

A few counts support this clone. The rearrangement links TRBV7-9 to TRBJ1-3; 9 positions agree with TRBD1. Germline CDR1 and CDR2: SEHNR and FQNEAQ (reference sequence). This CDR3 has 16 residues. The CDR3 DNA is TGTGTCCTACCTTCGGACAGGGGACGAAAAGGAAACACCATATATTTT. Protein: CVLPSDRGRKGNTIYF.

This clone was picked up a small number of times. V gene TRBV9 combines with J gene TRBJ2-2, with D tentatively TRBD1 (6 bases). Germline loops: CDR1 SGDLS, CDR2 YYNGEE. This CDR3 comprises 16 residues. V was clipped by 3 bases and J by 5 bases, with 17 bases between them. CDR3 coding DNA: TGTGCCAGCAGCGGGATAGAGCAGGGGCGGACCGGGGAGCTGTTTTTT. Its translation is CASSGIEQGRTGELFF.

DNA for the CDR3: TGTGCCAGTAGTATAGCAGGGGTCGGGGCCAACGTCCTGACTTTC. It translates to CASSIAGVGANVLTF. The chain couples TRBV19 to TRBJ2-6, with D possibly matching TRBD1 (6 bases). This CDR3 comprises 15 residues. Germline V gene sequence: CDR1 LNHDA, CDR2 SQIVND (reference sequence). Between the trimmed V and J ends, which lost 1 base and 4 bases, there was a span of 8 bases.

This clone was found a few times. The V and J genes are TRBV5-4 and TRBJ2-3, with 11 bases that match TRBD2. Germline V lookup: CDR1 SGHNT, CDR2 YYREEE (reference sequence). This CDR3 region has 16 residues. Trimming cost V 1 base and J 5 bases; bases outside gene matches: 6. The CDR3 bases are TGTGCCAGCAGCTTGTTAGCGGGGGGGCTGGGAGATACGCAGTATTTT. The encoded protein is CASSLLAGGLGDTQYF.

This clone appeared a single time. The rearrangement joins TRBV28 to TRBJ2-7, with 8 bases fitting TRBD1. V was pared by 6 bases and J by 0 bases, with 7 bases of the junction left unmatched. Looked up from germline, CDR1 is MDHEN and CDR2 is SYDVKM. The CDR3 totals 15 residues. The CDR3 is CASSPGGEISYEQYF. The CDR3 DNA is TGTGCCAGCAGCCCAGGGGGCGAGATCTCCTACGAGCAGTACTTC. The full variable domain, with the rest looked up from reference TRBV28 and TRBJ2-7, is DVKVTQSSRYLVKRTGEKVFLECVQDMDHENMFWYRQDPGLGLRLIYFSYDVKMKEKGDIPEGYSVSREKKERFSLILESASTNQTSMYLCASSPGGEISYEQYFGPGTRLTVT.

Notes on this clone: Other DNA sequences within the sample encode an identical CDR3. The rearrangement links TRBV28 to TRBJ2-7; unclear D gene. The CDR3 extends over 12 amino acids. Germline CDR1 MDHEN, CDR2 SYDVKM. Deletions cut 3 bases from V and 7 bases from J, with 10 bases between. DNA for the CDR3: TGTGCCAGCAGTTTCCAAACGGGTGAGCAGTACTTC. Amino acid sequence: CASSFQTGEQYF.

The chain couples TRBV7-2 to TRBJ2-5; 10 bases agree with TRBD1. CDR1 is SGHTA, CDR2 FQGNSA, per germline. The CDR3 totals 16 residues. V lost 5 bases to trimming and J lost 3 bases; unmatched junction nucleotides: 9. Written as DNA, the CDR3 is TGTGCCAGCAGCGCCCCTCCGGGACAGGGGAAAGAGACCCAGTACTTC. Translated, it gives CASSAPPGQGKETQYF.

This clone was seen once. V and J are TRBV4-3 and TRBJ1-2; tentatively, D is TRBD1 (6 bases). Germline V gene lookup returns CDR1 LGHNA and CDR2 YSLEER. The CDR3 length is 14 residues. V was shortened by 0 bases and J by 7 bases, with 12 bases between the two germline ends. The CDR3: CASSQELGAPGYTF. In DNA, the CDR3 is TGCGCCAGCAGCCAAGAGTTGGGGGCCCCTGGCTACACCTTC.

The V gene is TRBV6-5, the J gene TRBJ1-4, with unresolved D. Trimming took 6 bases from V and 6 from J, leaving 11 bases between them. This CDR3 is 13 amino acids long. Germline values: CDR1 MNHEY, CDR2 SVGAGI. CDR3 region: CASRRANDEKLFF. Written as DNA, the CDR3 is TGTGCCAGCAGGAGGGCGAACGATGAAAAACTGTTTTTT.

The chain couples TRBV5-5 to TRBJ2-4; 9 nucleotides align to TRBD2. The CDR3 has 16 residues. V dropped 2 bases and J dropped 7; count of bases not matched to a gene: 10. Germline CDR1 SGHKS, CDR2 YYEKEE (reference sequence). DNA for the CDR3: TGTGCCAGCAGCTTTTGGGGCGGGAGGGGAGTGAACATTCAGTACTTC. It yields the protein CASSFWGGRGVNIQYF.

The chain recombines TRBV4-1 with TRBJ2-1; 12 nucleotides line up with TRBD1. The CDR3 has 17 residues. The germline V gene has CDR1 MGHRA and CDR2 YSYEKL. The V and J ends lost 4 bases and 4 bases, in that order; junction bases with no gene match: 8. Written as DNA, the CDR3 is TGCGCCAGCAGCCTACCCGGGACAGGGGGCTTATACAATGAGCAGTTCTTC. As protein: CASSLPGTGGLYNEQFF.

The CDR3 region has the DNA TGTGCCAGCAGCTTAACGGGACAGAGCAATCAGCCCCAGCATTTT. Protein product: CASSLTGQSNQPQHF. The chain carries TRBV7-9 and TRBJ1-5; 7 nucleotides agree with TRBD1. J gave up 1 base and V 2 bases, and 2 bases lay outside the gene matches. The germline CDR1 and CDR2 sequences are SEHNR and FQNEAQ (reference sequence). CDR3 length: 15 residues.

DNA of the CDR3: TGTGCCAGCAGCAAAAGGTACAGTAGTTTCGAAAAACTGTTTTTT. This codes for CASSKRYSSFEKLFF. This chain connects TRBV21-1 to TRBJ1-4; the table calls TRBD1, which could not be checked here. TRBV21-1 is a pseudogene locus. CDR3 length equals 15 residues.

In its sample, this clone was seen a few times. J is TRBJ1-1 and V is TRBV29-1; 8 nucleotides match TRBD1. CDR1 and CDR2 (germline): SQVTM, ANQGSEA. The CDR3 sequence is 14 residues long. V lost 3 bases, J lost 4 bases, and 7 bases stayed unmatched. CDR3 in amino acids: CSVEAGGAGTEAFF. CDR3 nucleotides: TGCAGCGTTGAGGCAGGGGGCGCGGGCACTGAAGCTTTCTTT. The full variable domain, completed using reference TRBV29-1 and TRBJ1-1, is SAVISQKPSRDICQRGTSLTIQCQVDSQVTMMFWYRQQPGQSLTLIATANQGSEATYESGFVIDKFPISRPNLTFSTLTVSNMSPEDSSIYLCSVEAGGAGTEAFFGQGTRLTVV.

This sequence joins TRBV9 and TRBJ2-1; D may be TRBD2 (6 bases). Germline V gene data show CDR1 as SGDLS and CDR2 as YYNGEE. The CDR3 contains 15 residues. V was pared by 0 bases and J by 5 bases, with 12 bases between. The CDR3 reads CASSVALRGNNEQFF. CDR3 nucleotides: TGTGCCAGCAGCGTAGCGCTTCGGGGGAACAATGAGCAGTTCTTC.

CDR3 sequence (DNA): TGTGCCAGCAGCTCCTTTACTAGCGGAAGCACAGATACGCAGTATTTT. Translating it yields CASSSFTSGSTDTQYF. The chain employs TRBV13 and TRBJ2-3; TRBD2 agrees at 8 bases. V trimming: 4 bases; J trimming: 0 bases; junction bases outside the gene matches: 6. CDR3 length: 16 residues. Looked up from germline, CDR1 is PRHDT and CDR2 is FYEKMQ (reference sequence).

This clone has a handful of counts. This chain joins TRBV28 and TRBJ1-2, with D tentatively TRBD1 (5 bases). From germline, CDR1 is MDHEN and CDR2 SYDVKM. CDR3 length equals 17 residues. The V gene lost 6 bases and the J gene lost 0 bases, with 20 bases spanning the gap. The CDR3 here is CASRPYGHSGPNYGYTF. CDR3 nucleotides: TGTGCCAGCAGGCCTTACGGACACTCCGGCCCTAACTATGGCTACACCTTC.

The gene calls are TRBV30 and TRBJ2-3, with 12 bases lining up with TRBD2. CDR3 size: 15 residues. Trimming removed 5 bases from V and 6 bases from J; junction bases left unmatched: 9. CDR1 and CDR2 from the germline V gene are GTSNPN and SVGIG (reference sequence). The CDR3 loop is CAWGYRTSGADTQYF. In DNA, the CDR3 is TGTGCCTGGGGCTACAGGACTAGCGGGGCCGATACGCAGTATTTT. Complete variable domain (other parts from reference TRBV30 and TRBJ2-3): SQTIHQWPATLVQPVGSPLSLECTVEGTSNPNLYWYRQAAGRGLQLLFYSVGIGQISSEVPQNLSASRPQDRQFILSSKKLLLSDSGFYLCAWGYRTSGADTQYFGPGTRLTVL.

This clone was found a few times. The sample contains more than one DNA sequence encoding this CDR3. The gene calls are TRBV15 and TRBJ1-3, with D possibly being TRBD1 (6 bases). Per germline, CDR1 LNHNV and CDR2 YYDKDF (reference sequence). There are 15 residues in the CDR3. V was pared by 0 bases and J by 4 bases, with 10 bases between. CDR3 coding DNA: TGTGCCACCAGCAGAGACAGGGGTCGAGGAAACACCATATATTTT. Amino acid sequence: CATSRDRGRGNTIYF. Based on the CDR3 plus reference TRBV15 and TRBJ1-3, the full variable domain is DAMVIQNPRYQVTQFGKPVTLSCSQTLNHNVMYWYQQKSSQAPKLLFHYYDKDFNNEADTPDNFQSRRPNTSFCFLDIRSPGLGDTAMYLCATSRDRGRGNTIYFGEGSWLTVV.

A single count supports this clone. CDR3 nucleotides: TGTGCCAGTAGTATGACTAGCGGATACGAGCAGTACTTC. Translated, it gives CASSMTSGYEQYF. The V call is TRBV19, the J call TRBJ2-7; 9 nucleotides agree with TRBD2. V shed 3 bases, J shed 4 bases, and the junction held 1 base outside the gene matches. The germline CDR1 and CDR2 sequences are LNHDA and SQIVND (reference sequence). There are 13 residues in the CDR3.

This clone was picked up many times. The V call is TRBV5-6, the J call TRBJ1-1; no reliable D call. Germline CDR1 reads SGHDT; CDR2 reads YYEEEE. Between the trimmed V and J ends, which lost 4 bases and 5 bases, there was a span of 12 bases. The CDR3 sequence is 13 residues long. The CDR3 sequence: CASSGAGRTEAFF. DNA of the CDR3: TGTGCCAGCAGCGGTGCGGGTCGGACTGAAGCTTTCTTT.

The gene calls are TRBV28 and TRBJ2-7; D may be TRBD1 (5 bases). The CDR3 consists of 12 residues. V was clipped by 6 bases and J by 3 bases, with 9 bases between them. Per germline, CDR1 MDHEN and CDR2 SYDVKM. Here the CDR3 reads CASSLTVYEQYF. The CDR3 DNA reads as TGTGCCAGCAGCCTGACAGTCTACGAGCAGTACTTC.

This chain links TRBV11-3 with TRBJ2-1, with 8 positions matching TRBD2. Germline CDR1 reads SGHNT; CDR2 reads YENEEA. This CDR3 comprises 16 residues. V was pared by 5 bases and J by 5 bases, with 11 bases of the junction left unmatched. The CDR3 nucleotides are TGTGCCAGCAGCCCCGGTGTACGGGAGGGGGACAATGAGCAGTTCTTC. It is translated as CASSPGVREGDNEQFF.

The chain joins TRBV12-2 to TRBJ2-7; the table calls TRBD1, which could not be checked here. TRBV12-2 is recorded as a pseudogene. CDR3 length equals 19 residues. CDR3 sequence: CASRLAQGTDKKEPYEQYF. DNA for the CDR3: TGTGCAAGTCGCTTAGCGCAAGGGACAGACAAAAAGGAACCCTACGAGCAGTACTTC.